These 13 T cell receptor beta chains came from one sample sequenced in a study of T cells in Graves' hyperthyroidism and ophthalmopathy. Researchers took RNA transcripts and amplified the TCR beta CDR3 regions from them. A first-round RT-PCR of the TCR CDR3 used the HTBI primer set. TCRdb re-called the multiplex PCR reads with MiXCR, one entry per CDR3 protein. The sample has hundreds of thousands of distinct CDR3 sequences, approximately 14% seen once. The specimen sequenced was blood. The receptor source for this set is a woman aged 18-30 years with Graves' hyperthyroidism.

This clonotype showed up many times. This chain uses TRBV11-2 with TRBJ2-7; no reliable D call. The CDR3 contains 13 residues. V was trimmed by 4 bases and J by 5 bases, leaving 12 bases between them. Germline V CDR1 and CDR2: SGHAT, FQNNGV. CDR3 amino acids: CASSSPGGDEQYF. For the CDR3, the DNA is TGTGCCAGCAGCTCCCCCGGTGGGGACGAGCAGTACTTC.

This rearrangement joins TRBV18 to TRBJ2-1; weak D call: TRBD2 (5 bases). CDR1 and CDR2 from the germline V gene are KGHSH and LQKENI. The CDR3 extends over 16 amino acids. V shed 3 bases and J shed 0 bases, with 12 bases lying between them. The CDR3 coding sequence is TGTGCCAGCTCACCGCTAGCCGTGAACTCCTACAATGAGCAGTTCTTC. Protein sequence: CASSPLAVNSYNEQFF. The entire variable domain, with the rest obtained from reference TRBV18 and TRBJ2-1, is as follows: NAGVMQNPRHLVRRRGQEARLRCSPMKGHSHVYWYRQLPEEGLKFMVYLQKENIIDESGMPKERFSAEFPKEGPSILRIQQVVRGDSAAYFCASSPLAVNSYNEQFFGPGTRLTVL.

This clonotype was picked up a small number of times. V usage is TRBV25-1 and J usage is TRBJ1-1; TRBD1 is a possible D gene (6 bases). V lost 8 bases and J lost 7, with 17 bases in between. The CDR3 is made up of 13 amino acids. Germline V CDR1 and CDR2: MGHDK, SYGVNS. This CDR3 is CASSEGELSEAFF. The DNA of the CDR3 is TGTGCCAGCTCAGAGGGGGAATTGAGTGAAGCTTTCTTT.

This CDR3 reads CASSPQLAGGADTQYF. In nucleotides, the CDR3 is TGTGCCAGCAGCCCCCAACTAGCGGGAGGCGCAGATACGCAGTATTTT. This chain joins TRBV7-3 and TRBJ2-3; 12 nucleotides align to TRBD2. Trimming took 5 bases from V and 4 from J; bases not matched to a gene: 7. CDR3 length: 16 amino acids. Germline V gene sequence: CDR1 SGHTA, CDR2 FQGTGA.

This clonotype was observed a handful of times. J is TRBJ1-5 and V is TRBV6-6; D gene unclear. Between the trimmed V and J ends, which lost 2 bases and 0 bases, there was a span of 5 bases. CDR3 length: 14 residues. Germline CDR1 and CDR2: MNHNY and SVGAGI (reference sequence). CDR3 bases: TGTGCCAGCAGTTACAGGAGTAGCAATCAGCCCCAGCATTTT. It specifies CASSYRSSNQPQHF.

This clonotype has at least ten counts. This chain joins TRBV28 and TRBJ1-1, with 10 nucleotides matching TRBD1. CDR1 and CDR2 from the germline V gene are MDHEN and SYDVKM. J lost 4 bases, V lost 5 bases, and 4 bases had no gene match. CDR3 length: 14 residues. CDR3 DNA sequence: TGTGCCAGCAGTCCGGGACAGGGGACCACTGAAGCTTTCTTT. The encoded protein is CASSPGQGTTEAFF.

V gene TRBV29-1 combines with J gene TRBJ2-7, with 8 positions matching TRBD1. This CDR3 spans 13 amino acids. Germline lookup yields CDR1 SQVTM and CDR2 ANQGSEA. Trimming took 8 bases from V and 5 from J; bases not matched to a gene: 11. Written as DNA, the CDR3 is TGCAGCCTTCGCGTCAGGGGGCGGGACGAGCAGTACTTC. Translating it yields CSLRVRGRDEQYF.

This clonotype was counted ten times or more. The V call is TRBV7-9, the J call TRBJ2-1; possible D gene TRBD2, 6 bases. This CDR3 contains 15 residues. CDR1 SEHNR and CDR2 FQNEAQ come from the germline V gene (reference sequence). Trimming took 5 bases from V and 7 from J, leaving 18 bases between them. CDR3 region: CASSGRLAMGNEQFF. For the CDR3, the DNA is TGTGCCAGCAGCGGACGCCTAGCGATGGGTAATGAGCAGTTCTTC.

This clonotype was recorded at least ten times. This rearrangement joins TRBV20-1 to TRBJ1-6, with D unclear. Germline-derived CDR1 and CDR2 are DFQATT and SNEGSKA (reference sequence). This CDR3 has 19 amino acids. V was clipped by 3 bases and J by 9 bases, with 30 bases between them. The chain's CDR3 is CSASAEGPGSGPRGSPLHF. DNA of the CDR3: TGCAGTGCTAGTGCGGAGGGTCCGGGTAGTGGCCCCCGGGGTTCACCCCTCCACTTT.

This clonotype was counted at least ten times. The rearrangement uses TRBV6-5 and TRBJ2-1, with 8 bases that match TRBD2. The V and J ends lost 0 bases and 7 bases, in that order; junction bases with no gene match: 8. The V gene's germline CDR1 is MNHEY and CDR2 SVGAGI. This CDR3 has 16 amino acids. The CDR3 DNA sequence: TGTGCCAGCAGTTACTCTGGCGGGAGGACTAGAAATGAGCAGTTCTTC. This gives the protein CASSYSGGRTRNEQFF.

J is TRBJ1-1 and V is TRBV2; TRBD1 matches 7 bases. The germline V gene has CDR1 SNHLY and CDR2 FYNNEI. Trimming cost V 4 bases and J 5 bases; bases outside gene matches: 7. This CDR3 region has 14 residues. This CDR3 reads CASSGQGSRTEAFF. CDR3 nucleotide sequence: TGTGCCAGCAGTGGACAGGGCTCCAGAACTGAAGCTTTCTTT.

This clonotype was picked up many times. The J gene is TRBJ2-5, the V gene TRBV7-9; TRBD2 is a possible D gene (7 bases). V was clipped by 5 bases and J by 1 base, with 41 bases between them. CDR1 is SEHNR and CDR2 is FQNEAQ in the germline V gene (reference sequence). The length of the CDR3 is 24 residues. The DNA of the CDR3 is TGTGCCAGCAGCCCAACCTTGGGCGGGAGAAGGCAGGGGCGTGAGACCAACATCCAAGAGACCCAGTACTTC. Amino acids: CASSPTLGGRRQGRETNIQETQYF.

This clonotype was picked up many times. The chain recombines TRBV2 with TRBJ1-2; D may be TRBD1 (5 bases). The CDR3 spans 15 residues. The V gene lost 9 bases and the J gene lost 4 bases, with 21 bases spanning the gap. CDR1 and CDR2 from the germline V gene are SNHLY and FYNNEI. The CDR3 here is CASQKMTGQIYGYTF. The CDR3 DNA reads TGTGCCAGTCAGAAGATGACCGGACAAATCTATGGCTACACCTTC.